The rows below give T cell receptor beta chains drawn from one sample of a study of blood T cell repertoires in COVID-19. The method was immunoSEQ multiplex PCR; TCRdb's version includes in-frame clones alone and lacks a portion of them. Here the sample spans around 280,000 clones, about 90% being singletons. The sample comprised PBMCs or T cells enriched from blood (not recorded which). These receptors were collected from a woman between 18 and 29 years old with acute COVID-19. The CDR3 runs from the conserved cysteine through the conserved F or W. Fields, in order: D gene, V gene, clone size, CDR3 length, J gene, CDR3 DNA, CDR3 protein. A D gene is named only where the DNA matches it firmly. Some rows have no size entry. The others give once, few or many, or a class for an expanded clone.

>NA|TRBV28|NA|14|TRBJ1-4
TGTGCCAGCAGTTTATTCCGGGGGAAGGAAAAACTGTTTTTT
CASSLFRGKEKLFF
>TRBD2|TRBV27|NA|14|TRBJ2-1
TGTGCCAGCAGTTTATATGGCGGGGGCAATGAGCAGTTCTTC
CASSLYGGGNEQFF
>NA|TRBV7-9|once|15|TRBJ1-2
TGTGCCAGCAGACGAACCACCGGGACTTTTTATGGCTACACCTTC
CASRRTTGTFYGYTF
>NA|TRBV5-8|NA|13|TRBJ1-2
TGTGCCAGCAGTCGAACAGGGTTCTATGGCTACACCTTC
CASSRTGFYGYTF
>NA|TRBV18|NA|14|TRBJ2-1
TGTGCCAGCTCACCACCGGGGGGGCTCAATGAGCAGTTCTTC
CASSPPGGLNEQFF
>NA|TRBV12-3/TRBV12-4|NA|13|TRBJ2-5
TGTGCCAGCAGACCTCAGGGGAGAGAGACCCAGTACTTC
CASRPQGRETQYF
>TRBD1|TRBV6-1|NA|15|TRBJ1-4
TGTGCCAGCAGTGAAGCGGGCGCAGGGGGTGAAAAACTGTTTTTT
CASSEAGAGGEKLFF
>TRBD1|TRBV27|NA|18|TRBJ1-4
TGTGCCAGCAGTCCCCGACAGGGGGCTCATGCAACTAATGAAAAACTGTTTTTT
CASSPRQGAHATNEKLFF
>NA|TRBV5-1|NA|15|TRBJ2-4
TGCGCCAGCAGCTTGTCTGCGGGCAGCAGAAACATTCAGTACTTC
CASSLSAGSRNIQYF
>TRBD2|TRBV11-2|NA|19|TRBJ2-3
TGTGCCAGCAGCTCAATTCCCCACCCTAGCGGGACTAGCACAGATACGCAGTATTTT
CASSSIPHPSGTSTDTQYF
>NA|TRBV7-2|once|15|TRBJ2-7
TGTGCCAGCAGCTCCCGTGGTAGGGGGTTCTACGAGCAGTACTTC
CASSSRGRGFYEQYF
>NA|TRBV5-4|NA|15|TRBJ1-2
TGTGCCAGCAGCCCCCGTGGCTCCCGACCAGGCGGCTACACCTTC
CASSPRGSRPGGYTF
>TRBD1|TRBV27|NA|17|TRBJ1-6
TGTGCCAGCAGTTTCAGGGGGCGCGACTCCTATAATTCACCCCTCCACTTT
CASSFRGRDSYNSPLHF
>NA|TRBV10-3|NA|13|TRBJ2-5
TGTGCCATCAGTGACGGGGTCCGGGAGACCCAGTACTTC
CAISDGVRETQYF
>TRBD1|TRBV29-1|NA|15|TRBJ2-3
TGCAGCGTTGGTAGGGGACAGGGTATCGCAGATACGCAGTATTTT
CSVGRGQGIADTQYF
>TRBD1|TRBV18|NA|17|TRBJ2-1
TGTGCCAGCTCACCGATTACCGGGACAGCCGCCTACAATGAGCAGTTCTTC
CASSPITGTAAYNEQFF
>TRBD1|TRBV5-1|NA|13|TRBJ2-7
TGCGCCAGCAGCTTCCAGGGGGCCTACGAGCAGTACTTC
CASSFQGAYEQYF
>NA|TRBV28|NA|14|TRBJ1-5
TGTGCCAGCAGTTTGGGGCAGGGCAATCAGCCCCAGCATTTT
CASSLGQGNQPQHF
>TRBD1|TRBV5-1|NA|19|TRBJ1-4
TGCGCCAGCAGCTTGATGGGGCTGACAGGGGGCCACTATAATGAAAAACTGTTTTTT
CASSLMGLTGGHYNEKLFF
>TRBD1|TRBV5-6|NA|16|TRBJ1-1
TGTGCCAGCAGCTGGTTGAAGGGGGCTTCGAACACTGAAGCTTTCTTT
CASSWLKGASNTEAFF
>NA|TRBV28|NA|15|TRBJ1-6
TGTGCCAGCAGTTACGCGGGGGGGTATAATTCACCCCTCCACTTT
CASSYAGGYNSPLHF
>TRBD1|TRBV7-3|NA|15|TRBJ2-1
TGTGCCAGCAGCTTAAGTCAGGGGGCCTACAATGAGCAGTTCTTC
CASSLSQGAYNEQFF
>NA|TRBV6-5|NA|14|TRBJ1-6
TGTGCCAGCAGCGCCGGACAGTGGGGTTCACCCCTCCACTTT
CASSAGQWGSPLHF
>TRBD1|TRBV7-9|once|14|TRBJ1-2
TGTGCCAGCAGCAAGGACAGGGGGCTAGATGGCTACACCTTC
CASSKDRGLDGYTF
>TRBD1|TRBV18|NA|15|TRBJ1-6
TGTGCCAGCTCACCGGGACAGGGCGGGAATTCACCCCTCCACTTT
CASSPGQGGNSPLHF
>TRBD2|TRBV14|NA|14|TRBJ2-1
TGTGCCAGCAGAGGACTAGCGGGTGCCAATGAGCAGTTCTTC
CASRGLAGANEQFF
>NA|TRBV21-1|NA|18|TRBJ1-1
TGTGCCAGCAGCAAAGAATGGCATTGGGCCCCGGGGGACACTGAAGCTTTCTTT
CASSKEWHWAPGDTEAFF
>TRBD1|TRBV6-1|NA|16|TRBJ1-4
TGTGCCAGCAGTGTCCGGACAGGTGCAACTAATGAAAAACTGTTTTTT
CASSVRTGATNEKLFF
>NA|TRBV10-3|NA|12|TRBJ1-3
TGTGCCATCAGCCCAAATGGAAACACCATATATTTT
CAISPNGNTIYF
>TRBD1|TRBV14|once|15|TRBJ2-5
TGTGCCAGCAGCCAAGTACAGGGGATGAGAGAGACCCAGTACTTC
CASSQVQGMRETQYF
>TRBD1|TRBV9|NA|15|TRBJ2-1
TGTGCCAGCAGCGCGGACAGGAGCTCCTACAATGAGCAGTTCTTC
CASSADRSSYNEQFF
>NA|TRBV6-1|NA|17|TRBJ2-3
TGTGCCAGCAGTGAAGATACAGGGTCCGTTTTCACAGATACGCAGTATTTT
CASSEDTGSVFTDTQYF
>NA|TRBV11-2|NA|15|TRBJ1-2
TGTGCCAGCAGCTTAATTGGGGCAATTAACTATGGCTACACCTTC
CASSLIGAINYGYTF
>TRBD2|TRBV28|NA|16|TRBJ2-2
TGTGCCAGCAGTCTAAGGACTAGCGGGAACACCGGGGAGCTGTTTTTT
CASSLRTSGNTGELFF
>TRBD1|TRBV29-1|NA|13|TRBJ1-1
TGCAGCGTTCACAGGGGAGGTGACACTGAAGCTTTCTTT
CSVHRGGDTEAFF
>TRBD2|TRBV4-2|NA|16|TRBJ2-1
TGTGCCAGCAGCCAAGATGGTGCGGGAGGCTACAATGAGCAGTTCTTC
CASSQDGAGGYNEQFF
>NA|TRBV5-1|NA|13|TRBJ2-2
TGCGCCAGCAGCGTAGCCAACACCGGGGAGCTGTTTTTT
CASSVANTGELFF
>TRBD2|TRBV28|NA|21|TRBJ2-1
TGTGCCAGCAGTTCCCCTTGGGTAGCGGGAGGGTCCTATTACTCCTACAATGAGCAGTTCTTC
CASSSPWVAGGSYYSYNEQFF
>NA|TRBV4-1|NA|14|TRBJ2-7
TGCGCCAGCAGGCGAAGCGACAGCTCCTACGAGCAGTACTTC
CASRRSDSSYEQYF
>TRBD1|TRBV10-3|NA|13|TRBJ2-3
TGTGCCAGCGCGGGACAGGACACAGATACGCAGTATTTT
CASAGQDTDTQYF
>NA|TRBV28|NA|17|TRBJ1-5
TGTGCCAGCAGACAGGGAATTCAGGGGAAGGGCAATCAGCCCCAGCATTTT
CASRQGIQGKGNQPQHF
>TRBD2|TRBV5-5|NA|19|TRBJ2-1
TGTGCCAGCAGCTTGGTCTTTGGTTCTAGCGGGAGGGCCCAGAATGAGCAGTTCTTC
CASSLVFGSSGRAQNEQFF